A single TCR beta chain is shown here with its context. Its antigen is not identified. TCRdb re-called the RT-PCR reads through MiXCR, storing one row per CDR3 protein. The table includes 1,200 or so distinct CDR3 sequences, about 86% detected once. The sample belongs to a study of yellow fever vaccine responses in identical twins. Study-level findings and limits: Reports say the vaccine T cell response in twins looked partly convergent and partly personalized.

The V segment lost 4 bases and the J segment 7 bases; nucleotides outside the gene matches: 9. Germline V gives CDR1 LGHNA, CDR2 YSLEER. The CDR3 is 14 amino acids. The genes are TRBV4-3 and TRBJ2-5, with 7 bases aligning to TRBD1. Source: T cells from blood (PBMCs), unsorted or a sorted subset (not recorded which), taken before or after yellow fever vaccination (not recorded which). This receptor was taken from a female donor who received the yellow fever vaccine. The CDR3 loop reads CASSPGQASATQYF. CDR3 bases: TGCGCCAGCAGCCCTGGACAGGCGAGTGCGACCCAGTACTTC.